These 17 T cell receptor beta chains originate from one sample sequenced in a study of neurological immune-mediated disorders. TCRdb itself ran the 5' RACE reads through MiXCR, one entry per CDR3 protein. This sample has some 19,000 distinct CDR3 sequences, with roughly 15% found just once. Source material: PBMCs. The origin of the receptors is a female donor with HTLV-1-associated myelopathy (HAM/TSP).

The table lists this clonotype with many counts. CDR3 sequence reads: CATGGGGLADTQYF. CDR3 in DNA: TGTGCCACCGGCGGGGGCGGTCTGGCAGATACGCAGTATTTT. This chain joins TRBV24-1 and TRBJ2-3, with D tentatively TRBD2 (7 bases). Trimming left V 9 bases short and J 4 bases short, with 16 bases between. CDR1 is KGHDR, CDR2 SFDVKD, per germline. The CDR3 has 14 amino acids.

Many counts were recorded for this clonotype. The gene calls are TRBV20-1 and TRBJ1-3; a possible D gene is TRBD1 (5 bases). V lost 6 bases and J 0 bases, leaving 12 bases between the germline ends. CDR1 DFQATT and CDR2 SNEGSKA come from the germline V gene (reference sequence). The CDR3 covers 14 residues. DNA of the CDR3: TGCAGTGCAAAAGGGACCGACTCTGGAAACACCATATATTTT. Encoded protein: CSAKGTDSGNTIYF.

At least ten counts were recorded for this clonotype. The gene calls are TRBV20-1 and TRBJ2-5, with D possibly matching TRBD1 (6 bases). With 3 bases removed from V and 5 bases from J, the gap between germline ends came to 19 bases. The germline V gene encodes CDR1 DFQATT and CDR2 SNEGSKA (reference sequence). This CDR3 has 15 amino acids. CDR3 in amino acids: CSASATGTTQETQYF. CDR3 DNA sequence: TGCAGTGCTAGCGCTACCGGGACAACACAGGAGACCCAGTACTTC.

The gene calls are TRBV12-3 or TRBV12-4 and TRBJ1-5; D unclear. The V end lost 5 bases, the J end lost 4 bases, and 6 bases lay between the germline ends. CDR3 size: 12 residues. The CDR3 region has the DNA TGTGCCAGCAGTCTCGGGAATCAGCCCCAGCATTTT. Protein product: CASSLGNQPQHF.

This clonotype was found many times. The V gene is TRBV4-3, the J gene TRBJ1-1, with unresolved D. V gave up 7 bases and J gave up 4 bases, with 16 bases separating them. The CDR3 loop spans 14 amino acids. Germline values: CDR1 LGHNA, CDR2 YSLEER. DNA of the CDR3: TGCGCCAGCACCCCCCACAATCGGCCCACTGAAGCTTTCTTT. It encodes CASTPHNRPTEAFF.

This clonotype was seen more than once but under ten times. This chain joins TRBV24-1 and TRBJ2-3, with D perhaps TRBD1 (5 bases). The CDR3 covers 14 residues. The V and J ends lost 4 bases and 0 bases respectively, with 7 bases between them. From germline, CDR1 is KGHDR and CDR2 SFDVKD. CDR3 in DNA: TGTGCCACCAGTGAACGACAGAGCACAGATACGCAGTATTTT. It translates to CATSERQSTDTQYF.

The chain has TRBV27 and TRBJ2-7; 8 bases match TRBD1. The V and J ends lost 5 bases and 0 bases, in that order; junction bases with no gene match: 3. The CDR3 loop spans 14 amino acids. Germline loops: CDR1 MNHEY, CDR2 SMNVEV (reference sequence). CDR3 in amino acids: CASSPGGSSYEQYF. Here the CDR3 DNA reads TGTGCCAGCAGTCCAGGGGGCTCCTCCTACGAGCAGTACTTC.

This clonotype appeared many times. The V gene is TRBV5-1, the J gene TRBJ2-1, with 9 bases lining up with TRBD2. J was trimmed by 6 bases and V by 0 bases; bases with no gene match: 4. This CDR3 spans 15 amino acids. Germline-derived CDR1 and CDR2 are SGHRS and YFSETQ. This CDR3 is CASSLVLAGSNEQFF. The CDR3 DNA is TGCGCCAGCAGCTTGGTTCTAGCGGGAAGCAATGAGCAGTTCTTC.

The chain links TRBV28 to TRBJ1-2; D call uncertain. The V gene lost 10 bases and the J gene lost 1 base, with 13 bases spanning the gap. This CDR3 is built from 13 residues. CDR1 is MDHEN and CDR2 is SYDVKM in the germline V gene. The CDR3 spells CAISPGRNYGYTF. The CDR3 DNA is TGTGCCATTAGCCCCGGACGTAACTATGGCTACACCTTC.

This clonotype showed up many times. This chain uses TRBV5-1 with TRBJ2-5; D is perhaps TRBD2 (7 bases). Germline assignment: CDR1 SGHRS and CDR2 YFSETQ. The CDR3 runs 14 residues. The ends were cut back, 4 bases at V and 5 bases at J, with 15 bases in the middle. Here the CDR3 DNA reads TGCGCCAGCAGCCTCTCAGCGGGACACGAGACCCAGTACTTC. It codes for CASSLSAGHETQYF. Variable domain in full (rest from reference TRBV5-1 and TRBJ2-5): KAGVTQTPRYLIKTRGQQVTLSCSPISGHRSVSWYQQTPGQGLQFLFEYFSETQRNKGNFPGRFSGRQFSNSRSEMNVSTLELGDSALYLCASSLSAGHETQYFGPGTRLLVL.

This clonotype was found many times. This rearrangement joins TRBV5-1 to TRBJ2-3; 8 bases are a match to TRBD2. Looked up from germline, CDR1 is SGHRS and CDR2 is YFSETQ. Losses at the gene ends were 4 bases for V and 5 bases for J; bases not matched to a gene: 6. This CDR3 has 14 residues. The CDR3 protein is CASSTGGGRDTQYF. CDR3 DNA sequence: TGCGCCAGCAGCACGGGGGGGGGCAGAGATACGCAGTATTTT.

This clonotype was observed many times. The V call is TRBV20-1, the J call TRBJ2-3; D unclear. Germline assignment: CDR1 DFQATT and CDR2 SNEGSKA (reference sequence). The CDR3 contains 12 residues. Trimming stripped 5 bases from V and 0 bases from J, with 6 bases between. CDR3 nucleotides: TGCAGTGCTCCCACTAGCACAGATACGCAGTATTTT. As protein: CSAPTSTDTQYF.

In this sample, this clonotype turned up many times. The rearrangement links TRBV2 to TRBJ1-5, with 7 bases that match TRBD1. Germline V gene sequence: CDR1 SNHLY, CDR2 FYNNEI. V gave up 6 bases and J gave up 5 bases; unmatched junction bases: 1. This CDR3 is 12 amino acids long. CDR3 region: CASRGTDQPQHF. The CDR3, as DNA: TGTGCCAGCAGGGGGACAGATCAGCCCCAGCATTTT.

The gene calls are TRBV5-4 and TRBJ2-3; possible D gene TRBD2, 6 bases. V was cut by 3 bases and J by 4 bases, with 15 bases left in between. Germline V gene lookup returns CDR1 SGHNT and CDR2 YYREEE (reference sequence). This CDR3 has 15 residues. As DNA, the CDR3 is TGTGCCAGCAGCTCCTTGACTCGCGGGGCAGATACGCAGTATTTT. Translating it yields CASSSLTRGADTQYF.

The V call is TRBV5-1, the J call TRBJ2-7; TRBD2 aligns across 7 bases. Germline CDR1 is SGHRS and CDR2 is YFSETQ. With 4 bases clipped from V and 3 bases from J, the junction kept 7 bases outside the gene matches. This CDR3 spans 14 amino acids. In nucleotides, the CDR3 is TGCGCCAGCAGCGCCGGGACTACCTACTACGAGCAGTACTTC. This gives the protein CASSAGTTYYEQYF.

This clonotype was counted many times. This chain links TRBV18 with TRBJ2-3; 10 bases map to TRBD1. The V gene's germline CDR1 is KGHSH and CDR2 LQKENI. Trimming at V came to 2 bases and at J to 0 bases, leaving 2 bases not matched to a gene. The CDR3 runs 16 residues. The CDR3 region is CASSPWTGGSTDTQYF. The DNA of the CDR3 is TGTGCCAGCTCACCATGGACAGGGGGTAGCACAGATACGCAGTATTTT.

The V call is TRBV5-1, the J call TRBJ2-5; possibly TRBD2 for D (5 bases). Germline V gives CDR1 SGHRS, CDR2 YFSETQ. There are 15 residues in the CDR3. With 2 bases removed from V and 2 bases from J, the gap between germline ends came to 13 bases. DNA for the CDR3: TGCGCCAGCAGCTTATGGCTAGCCGTTCAAGAGACCCAGTACTTC. This sequence encodes CASSLWLAVQETQYF. The variable domain in full, completed from reference TRBV5-1 and TRBJ2-5, reads KAGVTQTPRYLIKTRGQQVTLSCSPISGHRSVSWYQQTPGQGLQFLFEYFSETQRNKGNFPGRFSGRQFSNSRSEMNVSTLELGDSALYLCASSLWLAVQETQYFGPGTRLLVL.